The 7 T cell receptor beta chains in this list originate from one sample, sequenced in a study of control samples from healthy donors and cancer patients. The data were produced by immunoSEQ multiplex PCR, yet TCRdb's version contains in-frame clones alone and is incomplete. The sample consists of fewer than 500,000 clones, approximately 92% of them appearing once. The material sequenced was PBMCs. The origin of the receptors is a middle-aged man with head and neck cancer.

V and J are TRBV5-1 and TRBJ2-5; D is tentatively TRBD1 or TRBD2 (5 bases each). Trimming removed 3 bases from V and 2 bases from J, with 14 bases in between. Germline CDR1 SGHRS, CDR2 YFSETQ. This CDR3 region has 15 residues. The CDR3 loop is CASSYSRDGQETQYF. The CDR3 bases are TGCGCCAGCAGCTATTCTCGGGACGGTCAAGAGACCCAGTACTTC.

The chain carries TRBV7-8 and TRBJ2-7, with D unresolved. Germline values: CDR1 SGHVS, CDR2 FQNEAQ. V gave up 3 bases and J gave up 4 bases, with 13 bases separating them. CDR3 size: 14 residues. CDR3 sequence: CASSLYKGGYEQYF. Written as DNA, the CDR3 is TGTGCCAGCAGCTTGTATAAGGGTGGATACGAGCAGTACTTC.

The chain's CDR3 is CASSPPGIGFPSSYEQYF. CDR3 DNA sequence: TGTGCCAGCTCACCACCAGGGATCGGATTCCCTAGCTCCTACGAGCAGTACTTC. The gene calls are TRBV18 and TRBJ2-7; D is undetermined. Germline CDR1 KGHSH, CDR2 LQKENI. Trimming left V 0 bases short and J 0 bases short, with 18 bases between. The length of the CDR3 is 18 residues.

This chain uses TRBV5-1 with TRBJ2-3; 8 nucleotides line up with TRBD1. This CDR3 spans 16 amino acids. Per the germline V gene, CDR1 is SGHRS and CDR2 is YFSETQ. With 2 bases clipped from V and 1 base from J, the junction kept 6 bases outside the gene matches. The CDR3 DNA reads TGCGCCAGCAGCTTCTTAGGACAGGGCCGCACAGATACGCAGTATTTT. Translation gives CASSFLGQGRTDTQYF.

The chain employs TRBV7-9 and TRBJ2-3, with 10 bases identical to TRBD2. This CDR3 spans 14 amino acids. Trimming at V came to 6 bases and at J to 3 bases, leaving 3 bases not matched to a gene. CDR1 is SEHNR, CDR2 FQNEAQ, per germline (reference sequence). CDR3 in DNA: TGTGCCAGCAGACTAGCGGGGCCTACAGATACGCAGTATTTT. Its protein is CASRLAGPTDTQYF.

CDR3 residues: CATSTGEAGELFF. CDR3 in DNA: TGTGCCACCAGCACAGGGGAGGCCGGGGAGCTGTTTTTT. The V gene is TRBV15, the J gene TRBJ2-2; D possibly matches TRBD1 or TRBD2 (6 bases each). There are 13 residues in the CDR3. Germline CDR1 LNHNV, CDR2 YYDKDF (reference sequence). Trimming removed 4 bases from V and 6 bases from J, with 9 bases in between.

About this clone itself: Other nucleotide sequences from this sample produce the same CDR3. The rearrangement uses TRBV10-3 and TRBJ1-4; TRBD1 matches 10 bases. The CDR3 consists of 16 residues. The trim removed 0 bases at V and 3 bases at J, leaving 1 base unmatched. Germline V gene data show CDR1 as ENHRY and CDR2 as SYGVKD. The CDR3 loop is CAISESGQGANEKLFF. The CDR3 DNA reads TGTGCCATCAGTGAGTCTGGACAGGGGGCTAATGAAAAACTGTTTTTT.